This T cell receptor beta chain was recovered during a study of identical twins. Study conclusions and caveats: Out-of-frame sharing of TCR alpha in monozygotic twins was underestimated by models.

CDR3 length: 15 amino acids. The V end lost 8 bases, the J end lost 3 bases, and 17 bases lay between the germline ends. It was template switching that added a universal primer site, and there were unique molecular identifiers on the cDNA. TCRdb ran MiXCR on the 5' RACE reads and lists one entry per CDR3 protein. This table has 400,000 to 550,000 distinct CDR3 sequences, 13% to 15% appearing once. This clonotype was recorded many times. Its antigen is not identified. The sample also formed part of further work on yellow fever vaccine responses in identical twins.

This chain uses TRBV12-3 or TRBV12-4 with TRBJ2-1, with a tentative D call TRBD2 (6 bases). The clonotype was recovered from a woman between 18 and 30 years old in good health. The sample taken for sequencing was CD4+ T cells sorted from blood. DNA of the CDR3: TGTGCCAGCCGTCAGGACGGAGGGCTCTACAATGAGCAGTTCTTC. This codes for CASRQDGGLYNEQFF.